A single sample gave rise to the 12 T cell receptor beta chains below, sequenced in a study of CD8 T cells in ankylosing spondylitis (dated by TCRdb to about 2017). The paper's findings and limits, for the study overall: A TCR beta motif of fewer than 10 highly homologous amino acid variants appeared characteristic of blood from ankylosing spondylitis patients.

Library prep was done by 5' RACE. Sequenced on an Illumina HiSeq 2500. Using fastp trimming at Q25 and MiXCR clonotype assembly, TCRdb reanalyzed the public sequencing data and kept in-frame beta chains. Rows are combined by CDR3 protein, so each entry shows the most common genes and DNA. In all, the sample holds more than 600,000 distinct CDR3 sequences, and 15% to 20% of those were seen once. The ten largest clones take up around 19% of the sample. No antigen has been identified for these receptors. What was sequenced was blood, either unsorted or a sorted T cell fraction (not recorded which). The receptors were gathered from a male donor with ankylosing spondylitis.

This clonotype has just a few counts. V usage is TRBV20-1 and J usage is TRBJ2-1, with TRBD2 matching 16 bases. This CDR3 has 16 amino acids. Germline V CDR1 and CDR2: DFQATT, SNEGSKA (reference sequence). Trimming cost V 5 bases and J 5 bases; bases outside gene matches: 6. Here the CDR3 reads CSAYEGLAGGDNEQFF. CDR3 in DNA: TGCAGTGCTTATGAGGGACTAGCGGGGGGGGACAATGAGCAGTTCTTC.

The table lists this clonotype with many counts. The V call is TRBV7-4, the J call TRBJ1-6; no firm D call. V lost 0 bases to trimming and J lost 10 bases, with 10 bases between them. The CDR3 consists of 14 residues. CDR1 is SGHVT, CDR2 SQSDAQ, per germline. Written as DNA, the CDR3 is TGTGCCAGCAGCTTAGCCCCGCTGGGCTCACCCCTCCACTTT. Translating it yields CASSLAPLGSPLHF.

The V gene is TRBV12-3 or TRBV12-4, the J gene TRBJ2-3, with 9 bases aligning to TRBD1. V shed 6 bases, J shed 1 base, and the junction held 5 bases outside the gene matches. The CDR3 sequence is 15 residues long. In DNA, the CDR3 is TGTGCCAGCAGATTGGGACAGGGAGGCACAGATACGCAGTATTTT. Protein: CASRLGQGGTDTQYF.

This clonotype has more than one count but fewer than ten. This chain connects TRBV29-1 to TRBJ1-1; no clear D gene. The CDR3 contains 10 residues. Germline V lookup: CDR1 SQVTM, CDR2 ANQGSEA. Trimming stripped 3 bases from V and 6 bases from J, with 5 bases between. CDR3 bases: TGCAGCGTTGATTACTCTGAAGCTTTCTTT. Translated: CSVDYSEAFF.

The V gene is TRBV5-1, the J gene TRBJ2-5, with a weak D call TRBD1 (5 bases). The CDR3 is made up of 14 amino acids. Germline-derived CDR1 and CDR2 are SGHRS and YFSETQ. V was trimmed by 3 bases and J by 3 bases, leaving 12 bases between them. CDR3 amino acids: CASSSTRVEETQYF. The CDR3, as DNA: TGCGCCAGCAGCTCAACCAGGGTAGAAGAGACCCAGTACTTC.

The chain has TRBV29-1 and TRBJ2-2; weak D call: TRBD1 (5 bases). Trimming pared 6 bases from V and 6 bases from J, leaving 11 bases between. The CDR3 loop spans 12 amino acids. CDR1 is SQVTM, CDR2 ANQGSEA, per germline. CDR3 DNA sequence: TGCAGCGTGTCGGACATTTCCGGGGAGCTGTTTTTT. Protein: CSVSDISGELFF.

This chain uses TRBV6-5 with TRBJ1-1; D unresolved. Looked up from germline, CDR1 is MNHEY and CDR2 is SVGAGI. The CDR3 runs 15 residues. The ends were cut back, 4 bases at V and 2 bases at J, with 14 bases in the middle. CDR3 protein: CASSSFLSSNTEAFF. The CDR3 nucleotides are TGTGCCAGCAGTTCCTTCCTCTCCTCCAACACTGAAGCTTTCTTT.

J is TRBJ2-7 and V is TRBV7-2; possible D gene TRBD2, 6 bases. This CDR3 region has 15 residues. The V and J ends lost 11 bases and 3 bases respectively, with 23 bases between them. Germline V lookup: CDR1 SGHTA, CDR2 FQGNSA. The CDR3 sequence is CASQNPGLPRYEQYF. The CDR3 DNA reads as TGTGCCTCCCAAAACCCGGGACTCCCCCGCTACGAGCAGTACTTC. Together with reference TRBV7-2 and TRBJ2-7, the CDR3 gives the full variable domain: GAGVSQSPSNKVTEKGKDVELRCDPISGHTALYWYRQSLGQGLEFLIYFQGNSAPDKSGLPSDRFSAERTGGSVSTLTIQRTQQEDSAVYLCASQNPGLPRYEQYFGPGTRLTVT.

The rearrangement links TRBV20-1 to TRBJ2-3, with no clear D. This CDR3 has 15 amino acids. Germline V lookup: CDR1 DFQATT, CDR2 SNEGSKA (reference sequence). V dropped 0 bases and J dropped 2 bases, with 12 bases sitting between them. CDR3 sequence: CSARDSVGLTDTQYF. Written as DNA, the CDR3 is TGCAGTGCTAGAGATTCGGTTGGCCTCACAGATACGCAGTATTTT.

This clonotype came up many times. This rearrangement joins TRBV20-1 to TRBJ2-1; 9 bases fit TRBD2. The CDR3 sequence is 16 residues long. Germline V gives CDR1 DFQATT, CDR2 SNEGSKA (reference sequence). V dropped 5 bases and J dropped 0; count of bases not matched to a gene: 8. The DNA of the CDR3 is TGCAGTGCTGGCGGGGGGGCGGGGAGCTCCTACAATGAGCAGTTCTTC. Its protein product is CSAGGGAGSSYNEQFF.

The CDR3 spells CASSPPGAEKYPHSTDTQYF. In DNA form, the CDR3 reads TGTGCCAGCAGCCCCCCCGGAGCGGAGAAATACCCCCACAGCACAGATACGCAGTATTTT. The chain has TRBV5-6 and TRBJ2-3; D is perhaps TRBD2 (5 bases). V was cut by 4 bases and J by 0 bases, with 27 bases left in between. In germline, CDR1 is SGHDT, CDR2 YYEEEE. The CDR3 runs 20 residues.

The V gene is TRBV20-1, the J gene TRBJ1-1, with D possibly matching TRBD1 (5 bases). The CDR3 spans 13 residues. CDR1 and CDR2 (germline): DFQATT, SNEGSKA (reference sequence). With 5 bases removed from V and 0 bases from J, the gap between germline ends came to 10 bases. The CDR3 coding sequence is TGCAGTGCTTCAGAGGACATGAACACTGAAGCTTTCTTT. Translating it yields CSASEDMNTEAFF.